Here is one T cell receptor (beta chain) with its context. Germline V gene data show CDR1 as SGHRS and CDR2 as YFSETQ. Deletions cut 0 bases from V and 4 bases from J, with 16 bases between. There are 16 residues in the CDR3. In the original processing: Quantification of nucleated cells was approximated via reference gene primer amplification. The data were produced by immunoSEQ multiplex PCR, yet TCRdb's version contains in-frame clones alone and is incomplete. That table gives V, J and clone size, and the DNA gave D and trimming. The sample carries around 110,000 clones, approximately 85% recorded once. This sample was taken from a study of blood T cell repertoires in COVID-19. Study-wide context: Samples of COVID-19 (acute and convalescent) were obtained from the United States, Italy and Spain. Sample material is recorded as cDNA or gDNA derived from T cells, B-cell-depleted T cells, or PBMCs.

The TCR was taken from a man in his forties with acute or convalescent COVID-19. The sequencing input was peripheral blood. The V gene is TRBV5-1, the J gene TRBJ1-1; weak D call: TRBD1 (5 bases). The CDR3 region is CASSLVARSGGTEAFF. CDR3 DNA: TGCGCCAGCAGCTTGGTGGCCAGGTCGGGGGGCACTGAAGCTTTCTTT.